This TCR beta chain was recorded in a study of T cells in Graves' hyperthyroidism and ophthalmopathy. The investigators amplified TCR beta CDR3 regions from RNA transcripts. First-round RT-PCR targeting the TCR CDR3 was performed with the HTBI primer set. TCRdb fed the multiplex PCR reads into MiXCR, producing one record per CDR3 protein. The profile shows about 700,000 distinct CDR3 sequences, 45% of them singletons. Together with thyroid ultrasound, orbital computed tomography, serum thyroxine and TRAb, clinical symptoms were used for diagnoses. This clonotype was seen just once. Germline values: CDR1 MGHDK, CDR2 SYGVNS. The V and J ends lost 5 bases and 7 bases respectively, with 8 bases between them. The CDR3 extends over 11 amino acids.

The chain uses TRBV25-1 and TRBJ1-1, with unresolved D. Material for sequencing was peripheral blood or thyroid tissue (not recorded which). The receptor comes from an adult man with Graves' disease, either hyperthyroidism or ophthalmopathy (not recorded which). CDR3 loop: CASSRDFEAFF. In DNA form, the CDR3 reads TGTGCCAGCAGTCGTGACTTTGAAGCTTTCTTT.